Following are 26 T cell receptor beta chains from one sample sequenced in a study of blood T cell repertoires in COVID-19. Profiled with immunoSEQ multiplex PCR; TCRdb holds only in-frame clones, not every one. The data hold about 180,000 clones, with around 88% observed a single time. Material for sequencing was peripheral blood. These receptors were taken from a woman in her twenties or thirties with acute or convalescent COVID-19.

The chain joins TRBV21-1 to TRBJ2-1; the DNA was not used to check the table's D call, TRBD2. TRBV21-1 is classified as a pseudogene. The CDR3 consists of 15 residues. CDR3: CASRKRECSHNEQFF. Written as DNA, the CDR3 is TGTGCCAGCAGGAAAAGGGAGTGTTCCCACAATGAGCAGTTCTTC.

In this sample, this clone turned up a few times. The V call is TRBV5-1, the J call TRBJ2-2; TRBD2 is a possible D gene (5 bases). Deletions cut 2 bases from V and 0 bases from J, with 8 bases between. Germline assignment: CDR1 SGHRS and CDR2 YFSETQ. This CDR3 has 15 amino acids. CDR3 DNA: TGCGCCAGCAGCTTTAGCGTCACGAACACCGGGGAGCTGTTTTTT. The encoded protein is CASSFSVTNTGELFF.

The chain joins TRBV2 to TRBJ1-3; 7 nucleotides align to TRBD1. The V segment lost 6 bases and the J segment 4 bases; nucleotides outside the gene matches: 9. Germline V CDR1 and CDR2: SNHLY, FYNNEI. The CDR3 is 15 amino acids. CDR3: CASSIDRVEGNTIYF. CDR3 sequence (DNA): TGTGCCAGCAGCATCGACAGGGTAGAAGGAAACACCATATATTTT.

DNA of the CDR3: TGTGCCAGCAGCTTAGGGACAAACTCCTACGAGCAGTACTTC. It codes for CASSLGTNSYEQYF. The V call is TRBV7-9, the J call TRBJ2-7, with D possibly being TRBD1 (5 bases). With 1 base removed from V and 0 bases from J, the gap between germline ends came to 7 bases. This CDR3 comprises 14 residues. Germline CDR1 reads SEHNR; CDR2 reads FQNEAQ (reference sequence).

The CDR3 DNA reads as TGTGCCAGCAGCGCCAGAGGGCCTGGAAACACCATATATTTT. Translation gives CASSARGPGNTIYF. The V and J genes are TRBV9 and TRBJ1-3; D is undetermined. Per germline, CDR1 SGDLS and CDR2 YYNGEE. V lost 3 bases and J lost 2, with 9 bases in between. The CDR3 length is 14 residues.

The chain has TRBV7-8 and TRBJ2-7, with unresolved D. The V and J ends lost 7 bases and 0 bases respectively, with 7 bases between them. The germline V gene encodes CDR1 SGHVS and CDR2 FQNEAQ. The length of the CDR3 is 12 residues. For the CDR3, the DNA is TGTGCCAGCATGGGCAGCTCCTACGAGCAGTACTTC. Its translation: CASMGSSYEQYF.

The CDR3 DNA reads as TGTGCCAGCAGCTCGGGGAGCACCGGGGAGCTGTTTTTT. Translated, it gives CASSSGSTGELFF. The genes are TRBV28 and TRBJ2-2; possibly TRBD2 for D (5 bases). The CDR3 covers 13 residues. The V gene's germline CDR1 is MDHEN and CDR2 SYDVKM. Trimming took 6 bases from V and 4 from J, leaving 9 bases between them. Combining the CDR3 with reference TRBV28 and TRBJ2-2 gives the whole variable domain DVKVTQSSRYLVKRTGEKVFLECVQDMDHENMFWYRQDPGLGLRLIYFSYDVKMKEKGDIPEGYSVSREKKERFSLILESASTNQTSMYLCASSSGSTGELFFGEGSRLTVL.

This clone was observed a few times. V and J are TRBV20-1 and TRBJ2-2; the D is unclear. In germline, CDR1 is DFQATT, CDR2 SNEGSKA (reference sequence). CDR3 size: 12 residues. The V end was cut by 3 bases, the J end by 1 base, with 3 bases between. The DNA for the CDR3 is TGCAGTGCTAGTCGGAACACCGGGGAGCTGTTTTTT. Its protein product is CSASRNTGELFF.

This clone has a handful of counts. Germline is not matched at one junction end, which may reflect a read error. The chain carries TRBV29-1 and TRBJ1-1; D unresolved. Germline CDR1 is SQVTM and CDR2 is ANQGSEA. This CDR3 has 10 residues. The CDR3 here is CSVGENPLIF. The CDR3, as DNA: TGCAGCGTTGGTGAGAACCCATTAATTTTT.

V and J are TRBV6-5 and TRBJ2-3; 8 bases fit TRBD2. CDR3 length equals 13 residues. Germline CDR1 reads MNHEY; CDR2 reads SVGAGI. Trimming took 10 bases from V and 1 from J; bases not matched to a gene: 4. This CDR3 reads CATETSGTDTQYF. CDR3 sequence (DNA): TGTGCCACCGAGACTAGCGGCACAGATACGCAGTATTTT.

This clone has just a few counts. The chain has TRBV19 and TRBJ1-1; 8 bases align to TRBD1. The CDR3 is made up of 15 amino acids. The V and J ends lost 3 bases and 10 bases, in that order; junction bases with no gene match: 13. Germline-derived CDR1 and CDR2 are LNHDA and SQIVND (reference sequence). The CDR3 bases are TGTGCCAGTAGTATCGCGGGCCTAGGACAGGGACGAGCTTTCTTT. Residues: CASSIAGLGQGRAFF.

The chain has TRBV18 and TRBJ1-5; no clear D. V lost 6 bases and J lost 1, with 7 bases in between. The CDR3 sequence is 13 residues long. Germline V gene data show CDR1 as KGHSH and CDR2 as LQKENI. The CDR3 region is CASSTRSNQPQHF. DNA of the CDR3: TGTGCCAGCTCGACAAGGAGCAATCAGCCCCAGCATTTT. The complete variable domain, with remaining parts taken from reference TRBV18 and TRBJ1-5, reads NAGVMQNPRHLVRRRGQEARLRCSPMKGHSHVYWYRQLPEEGLKFMVYLQKENIIDESGMPKERFSAEFPKEGPSILRIQQVVRGDSAAYFCASSTRSNQPQHFGDGTRLSIL.

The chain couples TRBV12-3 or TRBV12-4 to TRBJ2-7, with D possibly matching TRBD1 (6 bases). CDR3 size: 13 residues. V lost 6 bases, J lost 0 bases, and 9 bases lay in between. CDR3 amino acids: CASRRDISYEQYF. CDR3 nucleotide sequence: TGTGCCAGCAGGAGGGACATCTCCTACGAGCAGTACTTC.

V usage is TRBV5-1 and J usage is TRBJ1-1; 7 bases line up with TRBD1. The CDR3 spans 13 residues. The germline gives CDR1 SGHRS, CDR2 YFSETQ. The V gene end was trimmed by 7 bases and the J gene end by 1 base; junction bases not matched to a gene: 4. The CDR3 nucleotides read TGCGCCAGCTCCGGACAGGCGAACACTGAAGCTTTCTTT. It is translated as CASSGQANTEAFF.

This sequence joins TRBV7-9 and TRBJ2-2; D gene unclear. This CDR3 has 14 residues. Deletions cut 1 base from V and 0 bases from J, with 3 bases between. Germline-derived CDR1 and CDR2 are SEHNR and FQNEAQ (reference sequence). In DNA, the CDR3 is TGTGCCAGCAGCTTAGGCGCGAACACCGGGGAGCTGTTTTTT. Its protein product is CASSLGANTGELFF. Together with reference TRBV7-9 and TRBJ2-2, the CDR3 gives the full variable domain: DTGVSQNPRHKITKRGQNVTFRCDPISEHNRLYWYRQTLGQGPEFLTYFQNEAQLEKSRLLSDRFSAERPKGSFSTLEIQRTEQGDSAMYLCASSLGANTGELFFGEGSRLTVL.

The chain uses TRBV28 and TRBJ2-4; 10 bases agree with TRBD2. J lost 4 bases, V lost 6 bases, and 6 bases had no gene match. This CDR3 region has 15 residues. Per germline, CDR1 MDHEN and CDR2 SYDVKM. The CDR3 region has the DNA TGTGCCAGCAGACAAGCGGGAGGGCCAAAAAACATTCAGTACTTC. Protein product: CASRQAGGPKNIQYF.

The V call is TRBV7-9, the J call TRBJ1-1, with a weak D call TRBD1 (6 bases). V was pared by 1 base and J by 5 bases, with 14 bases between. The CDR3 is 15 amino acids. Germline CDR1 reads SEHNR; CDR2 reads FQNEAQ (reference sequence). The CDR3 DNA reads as TGTGCCAGCAGCTTAGGTTGGACAGATAGTACTGAAGCTTTCTTT. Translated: CASSLGWTDSTEAFF.

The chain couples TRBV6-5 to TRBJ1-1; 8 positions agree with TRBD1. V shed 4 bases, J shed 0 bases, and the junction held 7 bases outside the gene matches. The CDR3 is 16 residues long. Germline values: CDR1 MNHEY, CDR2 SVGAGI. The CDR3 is CASSSERQGLNTEAFF. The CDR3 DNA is TGTGCCAGCAGTTCGGAAAGACAGGGGTTGAACACTGAAGCTTTCTTT.

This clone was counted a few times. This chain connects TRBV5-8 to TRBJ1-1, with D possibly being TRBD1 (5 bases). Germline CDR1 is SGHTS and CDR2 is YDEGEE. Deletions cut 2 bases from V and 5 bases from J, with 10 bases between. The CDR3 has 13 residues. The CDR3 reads CASSFPKGTEAFF. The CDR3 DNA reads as TGTGCCAGCAGCTTTCCCAAGGGGACTGAAGCTTTCTTT.

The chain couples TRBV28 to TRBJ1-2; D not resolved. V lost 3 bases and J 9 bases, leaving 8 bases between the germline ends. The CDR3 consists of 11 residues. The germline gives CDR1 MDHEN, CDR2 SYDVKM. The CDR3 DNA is TGTGCCAGCAGTTTTCGCGATAGCTACACCTTC. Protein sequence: CASSFRDSYTF.

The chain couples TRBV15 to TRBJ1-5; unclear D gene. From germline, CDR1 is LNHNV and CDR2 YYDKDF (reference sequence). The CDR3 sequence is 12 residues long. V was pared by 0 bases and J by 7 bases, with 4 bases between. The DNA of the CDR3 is TGTGCCACCAGCAGAGATCTCCAGCCCCAGCATTTT. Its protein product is CATSRDLQPQHF.

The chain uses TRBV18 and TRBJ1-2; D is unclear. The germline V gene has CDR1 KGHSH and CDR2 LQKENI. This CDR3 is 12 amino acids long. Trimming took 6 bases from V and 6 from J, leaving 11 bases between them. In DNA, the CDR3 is TGTGCCAGCTCCCAGTCCGCGGATGGCTACACCTTC. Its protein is CASSQSADGYTF.

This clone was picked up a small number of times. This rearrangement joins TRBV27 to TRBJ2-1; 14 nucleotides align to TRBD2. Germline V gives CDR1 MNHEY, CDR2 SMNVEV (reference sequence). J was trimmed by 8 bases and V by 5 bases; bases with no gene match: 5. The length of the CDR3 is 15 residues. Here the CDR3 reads CASSPGTSGSDEQFF. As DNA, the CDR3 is TGTGCCAGCAGTCCGGGGACTAGCGGGAGTGATGAGCAGTTCTTC.

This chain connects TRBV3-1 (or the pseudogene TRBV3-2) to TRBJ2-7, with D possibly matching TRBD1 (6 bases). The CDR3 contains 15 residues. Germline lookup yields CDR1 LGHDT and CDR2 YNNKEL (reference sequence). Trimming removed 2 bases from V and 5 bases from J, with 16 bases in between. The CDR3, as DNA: TGTGCCAGCAGCCAAAGATCCCCCACAGGGAACGAGCAGTACTTC. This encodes CASSQRSPTGNEQYF.

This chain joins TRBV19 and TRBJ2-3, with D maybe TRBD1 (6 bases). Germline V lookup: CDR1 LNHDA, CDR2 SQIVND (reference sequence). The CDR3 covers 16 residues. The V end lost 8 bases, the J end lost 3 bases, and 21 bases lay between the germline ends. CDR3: CASEEFSRGRTDTQYF. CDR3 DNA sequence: TGTGCCAGTGAAGAGTTCTCCAGGGGAAGGACAGATACGCAGTATTTT. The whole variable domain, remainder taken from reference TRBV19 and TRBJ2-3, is DGGITQSPKYLFRKEGQNVTLSCEQNLNHDAMYWYRQDPGQGLRLIYYSQIVNDFQKGDIAEGYSVSREKKESFPLTVTSAQKNPTAFYLCASEEFSRGRTDTQYFGPGTRLTVL.

CDR3: CATSETGGSRTAQYF. CDR3 DNA: TGTGCCACCAGTGAAACGGGGGGTTCGCGGACTGCGCAGTATTTT. This chain uses TRBV24-1 with TRBJ2-3; 7 bases match TRBD2. The germline CDR1 and CDR2 sequences are KGHDR and SFDVKD. The junction had 13 bases not matched to a gene; V was cut back by 4 bases and J by 10 bases. The CDR3 spans 15 residues.